A selection of T cell receptor beta chains follows, all from one sample in a study of T cell repertoires in cytomegalovirus infection. Each CDR3 protein is one row after TCRdb ran MiXCR on the reads. There are hundreds of thousands of distinct CDR3 sequences in the sample; 35% occur only once, and around 2.8% lies in the top ten. The sequencing input was PBMCs. These receptors were obtained from a human donor in good health (CMV status not recorded). Some clones in this sample may be carry-over from other donors' samples. CDR3s include the opening cysteine and the closing phenylalanine or tryptophan. A D gene is named only where the DNA matches it firmly. Only part of the rows carry a size: once, few, many, or a class if the clone is expanded.

V	size	D	J	DNA	CDR3
TRBV27	NA	NA	TRBJ2-7	TGTGCCAGCAGTTTACAGGGGGGGATAAGCGAGCAGTACTTC	CASSLQGGISEQYF
TRBV7-8	NA	NA	TRBJ2-3	TGTGCCAGCAGCCCGCAGCGGGTGGAGGCAGATACGCAGTATTTT	CASSPQRVEADTQYF
TRBV6-5	NA	NA	TRBJ2-1	TGTGCCAGCAGTTACCCCCCTGGTAATGAGCAGTTCTTC	CASSYPPGNEQFF
TRBV7-8	many	NA	TRBJ1-5	TGTGCCAGCAGCACCCACACGGGAAGGGATCAGCCCCAGCATTTT	CASSTHTGRDQPQHF
TRBV7-6	many	NA	TRBJ2-1	TGTGCCAGCAGCTTGTACCGGGACGCCTCGGCGTTCTTC	CASSLYRDASAFF
TRBV12-3/TRBV12-4	NA	NA	TRBJ1-4	TGTGCCAGCATTTTAGAGGCAGTTCTGTTGGGTGAAAAACTGTTTTTT	CASILEAVLLGEKLFF
TRBV19	once	NA	TRBJ1-4	TGTGCCAGTAGTACCGAACCTGTCGTTCTGTCTCCAACTAATGAAAAACTGTTTTTT	CASSTEPVVLSPTNEKLFF
TRBV28	NA	NA	TRBJ1-2	TGTGCCAGCAGTTATGGGGGGGACGTTAACTATGGCTACACCTTC	CASSYGGDVNYGYTF
TRBV7-2	few	NA	TRBJ1-1	TGTGCCAGCAGCTTAGAGGCCCTTCTTTTCTTT	CASSLEALLFF
TRBV5-1	few	TRBD1	TRBJ2-3	TGCGCCAGCAGCTTGGACCCGGACAGGGGGAATACAGATACGCAGTATTTT	CASSLDPDRGNTDTQYF
TRBV9	NA	NA	TRBJ1-1	TGTGCCAGCAGCGTAGAATCTGGACAGACGATCGAAGCTTTCTTT	CASSVESGQTIEAFF
TRBV2	NA	NA	TRBJ1-6	TGTGCCAGCAGTGAAGCGCTTCGAGCCATTAATTCACCCCTCCACTTT	CASSEALRAINSPLHF
TRBV4-1	NA	NA	TRBJ2-1	TGCGCCAGCAGCCTTGAAGTCGGGGGGCTTTACAATGAGCAGTTCTTC	CASSLEVGGLYNEQFF